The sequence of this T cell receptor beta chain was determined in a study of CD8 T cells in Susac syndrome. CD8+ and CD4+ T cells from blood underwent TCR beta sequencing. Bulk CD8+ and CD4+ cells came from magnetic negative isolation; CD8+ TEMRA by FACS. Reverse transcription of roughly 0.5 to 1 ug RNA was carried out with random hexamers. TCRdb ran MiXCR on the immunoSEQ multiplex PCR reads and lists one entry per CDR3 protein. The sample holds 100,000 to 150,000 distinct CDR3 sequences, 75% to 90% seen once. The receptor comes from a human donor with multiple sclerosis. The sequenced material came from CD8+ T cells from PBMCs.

CDR3 region: CASSSDELTEAFF. The CDR3 region has the DNA TGTGCCAGCAGCTCTGACGAGTTGACTGAAGCTTTCTTT. The J gene is TRBJ1-1, the V gene TRBV7-9; D is ambiguous. This CDR3 spans 13 amino acids. V was clipped by 4 bases and J by 5 bases, with 11 bases between them. Per germline, CDR1 SEHNR and CDR2 FQNEAQ (reference sequence).